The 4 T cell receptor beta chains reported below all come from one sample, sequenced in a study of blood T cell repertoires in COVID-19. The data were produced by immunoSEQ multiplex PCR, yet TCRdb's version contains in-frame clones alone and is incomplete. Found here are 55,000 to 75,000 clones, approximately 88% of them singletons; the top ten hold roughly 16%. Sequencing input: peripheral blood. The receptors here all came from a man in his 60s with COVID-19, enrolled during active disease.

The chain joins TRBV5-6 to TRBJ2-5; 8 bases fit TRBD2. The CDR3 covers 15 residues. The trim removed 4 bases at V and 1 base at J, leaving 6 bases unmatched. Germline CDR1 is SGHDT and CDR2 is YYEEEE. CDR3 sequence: CASSPAGGAQETQYF. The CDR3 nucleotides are TGTGCCAGCAGCCCGGCCGGGGGGGCCCAAGAGACCCAGTACTTC.

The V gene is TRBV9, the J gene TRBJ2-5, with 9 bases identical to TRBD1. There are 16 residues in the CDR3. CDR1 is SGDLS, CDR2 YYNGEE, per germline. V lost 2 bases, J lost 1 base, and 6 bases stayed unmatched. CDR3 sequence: CASSVRQGGIQETQYF. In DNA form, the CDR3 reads TGTGCCAGCAGCGTGAGACAGGGGGGGATCCAAGAGACCCAGTACTTC.

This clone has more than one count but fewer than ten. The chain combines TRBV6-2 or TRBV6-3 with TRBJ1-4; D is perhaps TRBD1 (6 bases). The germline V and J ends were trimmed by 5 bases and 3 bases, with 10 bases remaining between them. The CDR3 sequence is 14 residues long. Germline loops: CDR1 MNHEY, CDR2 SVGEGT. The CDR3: CASSTRTANEKLFF. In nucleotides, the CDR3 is TGTGCCAGCAGTACCCGGACAGCTAATGAAAAACTGTTTTTT.

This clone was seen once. The CDR3 DNA is TGTGCCAGCAGCCCGACCGGACAGATCTATGGCTACACCTTC. It yields the protein CASSPTGQIYGYTF. V usage is TRBV7-2 and J usage is TRBJ1-2, with D tentatively TRBD1 (6 bases). Germline loops: CDR1 SGHTA, CDR2 FQGNSA. The CDR3 runs 14 residues. V shed 5 bases and J shed 4 bases, with 14 bases lying between them.